This T cell receptor (beta chain) was found in a study of CXCR3-negative and CXCR3-positive naive CD8 T cells. Across the study: Summed over all libraries, TRB reads came to roughly 140 million, with about 1.5 +/- 0.3 million per library.

Naivety in CD8+ T cells corresponded to a CD45RO-CCR7+CD27+CD95- phenotype. General study points: Compared with CXCR3-negative naive cells, CXCR3-positive naive cells showed more hydrophobic TRB CDR3s.

5' RACE that incorporated UMI labels was used to prepare the TRB cDNA libraries. TCRdb reanalyzed the 5' RACE reads, giving one entry per CDR3 protein sequence and no DNA. The sample totals 45,000 to 60,000 distinct CDR3 sequences. Notes on this clonotype: Antigen specificity is unknown.

The length of the CDR3 is 16 residues. In germline, CDR1 is SGHTA, CDR2 FQGTGA. J is TRBJ2-3 and V is TRBV7-3; TCRdb indicates TRBD2, and absent DNA this call remains unverified. This receptor was identified in a human donor in good health. Some clones in this sample may be carry-over from other donors' samples. The sequenced sample was naive CXCR3- CD8+ T cells from blood. Stated subset: CD45RO-CCR7+CD27+CD95- naive CD8+ T cells lacking CXCR3 (TNR3-). The CDR3: CASSSGLAGGTDTQYF.